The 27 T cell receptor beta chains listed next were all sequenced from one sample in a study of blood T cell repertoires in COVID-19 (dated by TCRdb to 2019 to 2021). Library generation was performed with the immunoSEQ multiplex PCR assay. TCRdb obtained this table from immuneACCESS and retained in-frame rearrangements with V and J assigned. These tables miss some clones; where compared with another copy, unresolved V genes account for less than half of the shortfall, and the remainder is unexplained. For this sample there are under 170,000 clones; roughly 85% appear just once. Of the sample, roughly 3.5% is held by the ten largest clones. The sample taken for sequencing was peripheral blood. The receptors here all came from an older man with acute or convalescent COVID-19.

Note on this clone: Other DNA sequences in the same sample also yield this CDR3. For the CDR3, the DNA is TGTGCCAGCAGCCTGGGACTAGCGGGAGGGACAGATACGCAGTATTTT. Translated, it gives CASSLGLAGGTDTQYF. The rearrangement links TRBV7-3 to TRBJ2-3, with 16 nucleotides matching TRBD2. The CDR3 is 16 amino acids. Per the germline V gene, CDR1 is SGHTA and CDR2 is FQGTGA. J was trimmed by 3 bases and V by 5 bases; bases with no gene match: 2.

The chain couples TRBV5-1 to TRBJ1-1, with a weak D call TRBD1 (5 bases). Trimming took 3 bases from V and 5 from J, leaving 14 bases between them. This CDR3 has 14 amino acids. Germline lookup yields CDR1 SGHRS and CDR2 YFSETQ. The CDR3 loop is CASSSGGLRTEAFF. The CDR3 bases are TGCGCCAGCAGCTCCGGGGGACTGAGGACTGAAGCTTTCTTT.

CDR3 in amino acids: CASSTRQGSTDTQYF. CDR3 DNA: TGTGCCAGCAGCACACGACAGGGAAGCACAGATACGCAGTATTTT. The V call is TRBV7-2, the J call TRBJ2-3; 7 positions match TRBD1. Unmatched junction bases numbered 5, after V lost 5 bases and J lost 0 bases. The CDR3 sequence is 15 residues long. Germline lookup yields CDR1 SGHTA and CDR2 FQGNSA.

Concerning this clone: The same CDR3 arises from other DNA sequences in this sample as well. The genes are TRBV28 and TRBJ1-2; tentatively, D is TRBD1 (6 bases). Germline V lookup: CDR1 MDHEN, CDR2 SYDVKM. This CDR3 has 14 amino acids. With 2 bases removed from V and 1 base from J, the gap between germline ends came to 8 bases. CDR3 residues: CASSLTGINYGYTF. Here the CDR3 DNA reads TGTGCCAGCAGTTTAACAGGGATTAACTATGGCTACACCTTC.

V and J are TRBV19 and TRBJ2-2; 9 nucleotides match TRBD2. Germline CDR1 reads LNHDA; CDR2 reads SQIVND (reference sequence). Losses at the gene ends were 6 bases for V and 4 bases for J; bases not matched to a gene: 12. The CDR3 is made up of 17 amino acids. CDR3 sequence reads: CASSPRSGSGITGELFF. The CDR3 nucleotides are TGTGCCAGTAGCCCCCGTAGCGGGAGTGGGATCACCGGGGAGCTGTTTTTT.

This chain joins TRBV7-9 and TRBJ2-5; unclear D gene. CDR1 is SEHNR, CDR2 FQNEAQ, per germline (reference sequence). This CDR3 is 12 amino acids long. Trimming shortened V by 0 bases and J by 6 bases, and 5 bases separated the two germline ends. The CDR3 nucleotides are TGTGCCAGCAGCTTAGCGACTCAGACCCAGTACTTC. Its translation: CASSLATQTQYF.

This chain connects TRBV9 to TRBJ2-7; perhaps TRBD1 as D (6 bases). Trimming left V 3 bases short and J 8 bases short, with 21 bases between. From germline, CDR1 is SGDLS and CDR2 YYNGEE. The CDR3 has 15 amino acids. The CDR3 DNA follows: TGTGCCAGCAGCGGGTCCGGGACAACCGTGACGAAGCAGTACTTC. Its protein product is CASSGSGTTVTKQYF.

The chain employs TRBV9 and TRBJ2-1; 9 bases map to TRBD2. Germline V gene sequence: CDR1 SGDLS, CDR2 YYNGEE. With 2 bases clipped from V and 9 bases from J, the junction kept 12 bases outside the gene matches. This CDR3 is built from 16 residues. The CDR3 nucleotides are TGTGCCAGCAGCGTGCTAGCGGGATCAACGGCTGGTGAGCAGTTCTTC. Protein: CASSVLAGSTAGEQFF.

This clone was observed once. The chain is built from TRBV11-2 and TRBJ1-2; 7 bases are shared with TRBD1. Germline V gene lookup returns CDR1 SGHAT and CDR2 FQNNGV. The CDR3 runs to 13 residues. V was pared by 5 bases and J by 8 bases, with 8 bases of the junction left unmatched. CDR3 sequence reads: CASSPTGAGGYTF. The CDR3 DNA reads TGTGCCAGCAGCCCCACAGGGGCCGGAGGCTACACCTTC.

The CDR3 protein is CASRLPRDSKDMQYF. In DNA form, the CDR3 reads TGTGCAAGTCGCTTACCCCGGGACTCGAAGGATATGCAGTATTTT. The V call is TRBV12-2, the J call TRBJ2-3; the D call TRBD2 from the table was never checked on the DNA. TRBV12-2 is described as a pseudogene. The length of the CDR3 is 15 residues.

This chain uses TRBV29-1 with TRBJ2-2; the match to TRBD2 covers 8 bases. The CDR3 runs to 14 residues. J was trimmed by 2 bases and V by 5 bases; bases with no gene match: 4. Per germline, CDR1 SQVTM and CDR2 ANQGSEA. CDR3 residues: CSVYSGTNTGELFF. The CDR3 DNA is TGCAGCGTTTATAGCGGGACCAACACCGGGGAGCTGTTTTTT.

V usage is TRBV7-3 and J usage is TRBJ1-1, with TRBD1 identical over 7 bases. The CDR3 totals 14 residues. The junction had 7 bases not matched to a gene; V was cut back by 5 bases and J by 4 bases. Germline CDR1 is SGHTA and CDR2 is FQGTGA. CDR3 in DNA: TGTGCCAGCAGCCCGAGGACAGGAGGCACTGAAGCTTTCTTT. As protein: CASSPRTGGTEAFF.

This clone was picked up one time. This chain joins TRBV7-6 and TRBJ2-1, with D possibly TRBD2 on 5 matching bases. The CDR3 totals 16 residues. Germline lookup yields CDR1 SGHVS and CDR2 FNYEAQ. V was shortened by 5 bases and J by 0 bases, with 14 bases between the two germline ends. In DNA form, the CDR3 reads TGTGCCAGCAGCGGAGGTGGGCAGGACTCCTACAATGAGCAGTTCTTC. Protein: CASSGGGQDSYNEQFF.

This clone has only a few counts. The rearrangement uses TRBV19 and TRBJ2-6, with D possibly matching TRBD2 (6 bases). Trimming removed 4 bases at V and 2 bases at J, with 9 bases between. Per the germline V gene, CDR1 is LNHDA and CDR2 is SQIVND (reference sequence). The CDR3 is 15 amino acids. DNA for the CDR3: TGTGCCAGTAGTAGGGGGGATCCTGGGGCCAACGTCCTGACTTTC. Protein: CASSRGDPGANVLTF.

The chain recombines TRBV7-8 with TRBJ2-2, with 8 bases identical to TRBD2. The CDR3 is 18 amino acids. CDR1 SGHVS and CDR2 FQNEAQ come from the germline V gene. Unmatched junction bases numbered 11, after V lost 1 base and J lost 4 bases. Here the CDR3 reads CASSLGTWASGFTGELFF. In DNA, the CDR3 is TGTGCCAGCAGCTTAGGGACCTGGGCTAGCGGGTTCACCGGGGAGCTGTTTTTT.

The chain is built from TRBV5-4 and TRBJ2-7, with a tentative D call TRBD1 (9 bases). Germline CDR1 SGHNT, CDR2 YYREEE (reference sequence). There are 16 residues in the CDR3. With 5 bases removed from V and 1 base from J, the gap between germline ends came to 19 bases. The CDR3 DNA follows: TGTGCCAGCAGTCGGGGGGGGACAGGGAATTCCTACGAGCAGTACTTC. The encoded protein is CASSRGGTGNSYEQYF.

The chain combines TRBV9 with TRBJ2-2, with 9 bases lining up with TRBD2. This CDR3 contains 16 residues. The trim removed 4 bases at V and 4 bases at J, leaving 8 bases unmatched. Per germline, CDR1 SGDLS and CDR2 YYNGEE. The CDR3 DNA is TGTGCCAGCAGCACCACGACTAGCGGTATCACCGGGGAGCTGTTTTTT. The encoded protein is CASSTTTSGITGELFF.

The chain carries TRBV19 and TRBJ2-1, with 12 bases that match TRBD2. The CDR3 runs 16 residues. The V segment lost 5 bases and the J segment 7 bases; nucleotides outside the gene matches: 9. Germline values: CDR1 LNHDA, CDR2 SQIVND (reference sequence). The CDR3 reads CASSSASGRAGNEQFF. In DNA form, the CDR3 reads TGTGCCAGTAGTTCGGCTAGCGGGAGGGCCGGGAATGAGCAGTTCTTC.

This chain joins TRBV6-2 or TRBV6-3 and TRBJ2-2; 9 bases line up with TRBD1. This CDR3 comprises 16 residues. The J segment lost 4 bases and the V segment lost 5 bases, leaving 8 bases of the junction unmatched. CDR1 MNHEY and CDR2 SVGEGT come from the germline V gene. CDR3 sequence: CASSPHRGLITGELFF. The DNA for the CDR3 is TGTGCCAGCAGTCCCCACAGGGGGCTTATCACCGGGGAGCTGTTTTTT.

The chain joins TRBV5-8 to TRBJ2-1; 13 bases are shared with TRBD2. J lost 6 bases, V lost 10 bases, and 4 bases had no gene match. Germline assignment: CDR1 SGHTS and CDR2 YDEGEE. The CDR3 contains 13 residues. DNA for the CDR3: TGTGCCGCGGGACTAGCGGGACGCAATGAGCAGTTCTTC. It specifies CAAGLAGRNEQFF.

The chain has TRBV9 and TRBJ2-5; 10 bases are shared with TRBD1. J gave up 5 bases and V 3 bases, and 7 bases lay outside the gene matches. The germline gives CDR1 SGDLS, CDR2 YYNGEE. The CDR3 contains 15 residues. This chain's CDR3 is CASSGQGAQWETQYF. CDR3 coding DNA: TGTGCCAGCAGCGGACAGGGGGCTCAGTGGGAGACCCAGTACTTC.

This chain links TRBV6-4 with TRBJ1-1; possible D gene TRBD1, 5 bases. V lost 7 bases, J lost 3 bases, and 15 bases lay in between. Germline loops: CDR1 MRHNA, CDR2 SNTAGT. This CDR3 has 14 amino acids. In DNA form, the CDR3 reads TGTGCCAGCACTTTACAGGCTGGCGACACTGAAGCTTTCTTT. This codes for CASTLQAGDTEAFF.

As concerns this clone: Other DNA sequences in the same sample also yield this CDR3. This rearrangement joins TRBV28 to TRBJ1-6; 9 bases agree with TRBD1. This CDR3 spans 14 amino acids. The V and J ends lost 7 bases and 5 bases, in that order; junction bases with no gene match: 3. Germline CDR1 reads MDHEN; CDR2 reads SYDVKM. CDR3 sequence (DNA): TGTGCCAGCAAGGGGACAGGGAATAATTCACCCCTCCACTTT. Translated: CASKGTGNNSPLHF.

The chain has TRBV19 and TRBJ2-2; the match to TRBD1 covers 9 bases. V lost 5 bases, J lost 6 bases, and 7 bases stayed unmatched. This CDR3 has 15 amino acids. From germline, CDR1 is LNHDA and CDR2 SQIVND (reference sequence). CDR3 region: CASSGGQGRAGELFF. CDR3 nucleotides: TGTGCCAGTAGTGGGGGACAGGGTAGAGCCGGGGAGCTGTTTTTT.

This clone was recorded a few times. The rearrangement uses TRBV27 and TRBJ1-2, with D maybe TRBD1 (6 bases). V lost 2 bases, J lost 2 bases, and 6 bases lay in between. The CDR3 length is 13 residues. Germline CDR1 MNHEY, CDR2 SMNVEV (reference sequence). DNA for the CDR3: TGTGCCAGCAGTTTAAGGGGGAACTATGGCTACACCTTC. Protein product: CASSLRGNYGYTF.

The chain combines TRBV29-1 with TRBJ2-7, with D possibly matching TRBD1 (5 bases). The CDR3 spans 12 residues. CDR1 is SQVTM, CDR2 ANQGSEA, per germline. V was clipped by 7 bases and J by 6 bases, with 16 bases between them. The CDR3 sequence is CSGKTGPLEQYF. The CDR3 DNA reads TGCAGCGGGAAAACAGGACCCCTCGAGCAGTACTTC.

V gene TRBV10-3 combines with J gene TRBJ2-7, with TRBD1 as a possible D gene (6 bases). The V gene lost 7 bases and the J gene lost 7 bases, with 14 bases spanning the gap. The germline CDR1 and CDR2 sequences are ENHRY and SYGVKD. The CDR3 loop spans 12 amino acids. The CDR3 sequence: CAINPGVGEQYF. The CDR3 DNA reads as TGTGCCATCAACCCAGGGGTGGGAGAGCAGTACTTC.